The T cell receptor (beta chain) under discussion was sequenced for a study of cytomegalovirus exposure and HLA in healthy donors. General study findings and limits: It emerged from a later analysis that several of the most significant clusters appeared to be linked to common viral pathogens. Most of the TCR beta V segments (in an earlier analysis) were productive either about 87% or about 30% of the time.

For this clone: What it binds is unknown.

Use of 60 Vbeta and 13 Jbeta primers characterized the PCR. The data were produced by immunoSEQ multiplex PCR, yet TCRdb's version contains in-frame clones alone and is incomplete. The sample records about 180,000 clones, about 80% being singletons. The donors, nominally healthy at sampling, likely had unrecorded immune exposures. The CDR3 totals 16 residues. Per the germline V gene, CDR1 is SGDLS and CDR2 is YYNGEE. V was pared by 4 bases and J by 5 bases, with 9 bases of the junction left unmatched. The chain couples TRBV9 to TRBJ2-2, with 9 bases aligning to TRBD2. This TCR was recovered from a man aged 18 to 29 in good health and CMV-seronegative. Sequencing was performed on PBMCs. In DNA form, the CDR3 reads TGTGCCAGCAGCTCAGAGCGGGGGGCTGATACCGGGGAGCTGTTTTTT. Protein sequence: CASSSERGADTGELFF.